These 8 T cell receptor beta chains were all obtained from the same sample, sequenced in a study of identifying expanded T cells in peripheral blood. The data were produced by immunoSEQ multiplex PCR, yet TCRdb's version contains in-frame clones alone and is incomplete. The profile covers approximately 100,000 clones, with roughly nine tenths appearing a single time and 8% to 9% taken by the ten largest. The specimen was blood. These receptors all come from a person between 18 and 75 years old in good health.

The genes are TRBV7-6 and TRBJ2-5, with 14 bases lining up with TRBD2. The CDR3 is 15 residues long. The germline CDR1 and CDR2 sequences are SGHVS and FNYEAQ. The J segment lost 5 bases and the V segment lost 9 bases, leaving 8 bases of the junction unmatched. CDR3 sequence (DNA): TGTGCCAGTCGGCGACTAGCGGGAGGGGAGGAGACCCAGTACTTC. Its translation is CASRRLAGGEETQYF.

The CDR3 loop is CAIRPETVANYGYTF. CDR3 in DNA: TGTGCCATCAGACCCGAGACAGTAGCTAACTATGGCTACACCTTC. The chain employs TRBV10-3 and TRBJ1-2; TRBD1 is a possible D gene (5 bases). The CDR3 has 15 amino acids. Germline V lookup: CDR1 ENHRY, CDR2 SYGVKD. V gave up 6 bases and J gave up 0 bases, with 14 bases separating them.

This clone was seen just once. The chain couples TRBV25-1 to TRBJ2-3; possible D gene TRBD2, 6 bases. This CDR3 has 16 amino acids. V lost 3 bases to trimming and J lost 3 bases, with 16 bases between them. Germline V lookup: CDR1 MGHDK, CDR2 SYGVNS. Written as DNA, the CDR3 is TGTGCCAGCAGTGAGAATCCACTAGCTTGGACAGATACGCAGTATTTT. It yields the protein CASSENPLAWTDTQYF.

DNA for the CDR3: TGCGCCAGCAGCCAAGGGACAGGCCACTATGGCTACACCTTC. Its translation: CASSQGTGHYGYTF. V usage is TRBV4-3 and J usage is TRBJ1-2, with 7 bases lining up with TRBD1. The trim removed 1 base at V and 3 bases at J, leaving 2 bases unmatched. The CDR3 totals 14 residues. The germline V gene encodes CDR1 LGHNA and CDR2 YSLEER.

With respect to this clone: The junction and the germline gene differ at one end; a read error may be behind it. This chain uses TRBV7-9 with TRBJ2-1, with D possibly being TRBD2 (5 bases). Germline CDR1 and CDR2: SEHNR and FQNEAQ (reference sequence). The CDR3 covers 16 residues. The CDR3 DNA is TGTGCCAGCAGCTTAGCGGCTAGCCGGTCCTACAATGAGCAATTCTTC. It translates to CASSLAASRSYNEQFF.

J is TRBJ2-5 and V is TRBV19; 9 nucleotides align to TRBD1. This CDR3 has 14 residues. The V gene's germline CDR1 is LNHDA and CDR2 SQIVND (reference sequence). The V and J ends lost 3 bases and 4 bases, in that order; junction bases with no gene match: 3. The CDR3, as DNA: TGTGCCAGTAGTATCGAGGACAGGGGAGAGACCCAGTACTTC. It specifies CASSIEDRGETQYF. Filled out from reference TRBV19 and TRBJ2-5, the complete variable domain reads DGGITQSPKYLFRKEGQNVTLSCEQNLNHDAMYWYRQDPGQGLRLIYYSQIVNDFQKGDIAEGYSVSREKKESFPLTVTSAQKNPTAFYLCASSIEDRGETQYFGPGTRLLVL.

CDR3 nucleotide sequence: TGTGCCAGCAGCCAAGGTTTGGCGCAGGGGCTACAAGAGACCCAGTACTTC. Translated, it gives CASSQGLAQGLQETQYF. The rearrangement links TRBV14 to TRBJ2-5, with D possibly matching TRBD1 (6 bases). The CDR3 totals 17 residues. Deletions cut 1 base from V and 2 bases from J, with 17 bases between. CDR1 and CDR2 from the germline V gene are SGHDN and FVKESK.

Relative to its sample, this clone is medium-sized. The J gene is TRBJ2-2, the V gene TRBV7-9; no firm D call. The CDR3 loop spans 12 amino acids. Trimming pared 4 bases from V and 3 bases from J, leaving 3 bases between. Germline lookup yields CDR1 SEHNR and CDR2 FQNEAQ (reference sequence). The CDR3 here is CASSSYTGELFF. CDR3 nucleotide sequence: TGTGCCAGCAGCTCTTACACCGGGGAGCTGTTTTTT. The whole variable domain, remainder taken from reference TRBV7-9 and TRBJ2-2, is DTGVSQNPRHKITKRGQNVTFRCDPISEHNRLYWYRQTLGQGPEFLTYFQNEAQLEKSRLLSDRFSAERPKGSFSTLEIQRTEQGDSAMYLCASSSYTGELFFGEGSRLTVL.